This T cell receptor beta chain was recovered during a study of shared clonotypes between healthy human individuals. About the study: Donors, aged 18 to 49, were two women and a few men.

V lost 5 bases and J 7 bases, leaving 23 bases between the germline ends. Per the germline V gene, CDR1 is SGHVS and CDR2 is FQNEAQ. The CDR3 spans 16 residues. Evenly divided among several immunoSEQ plates was the genomic DNA of each subset. Method: immunoSEQ multiplex PCR; TCRdb's copy keeps in-frame clones and lacks some. In the table there are 450,000 to 650,000 clones, around 80% of which are singletons. The chain is built from TRBV7-8 and TRBJ1-2, with D tentatively TRBD1 (5 bases). The receptor comes from a woman aged 40-49 years in good health. Some clones in this sample may be carry-over from other donors' samples. What was sequenced was PBMCs. CDR3 amino acids: CASSARDGANHCGYTF. CDR3 DNA: TGTGCCAGCAGCGCCCGGGACGGGGCTAATCACTGTGGCTACACCTTC. Using reference TRBV7-8 and TRBJ1-2 for the parts outside the CDR3, the full variable domain is GAGVSQSPRYKVAKRGQDVALRCDPISGHVSLFWYQQALGQGPEFLTYFQNEAQLDKSGLPSDRFFAERPEGSVSTLKIQRTQQEDSAVYLCASSARDGANHCGYTFGSGTRLTVV.